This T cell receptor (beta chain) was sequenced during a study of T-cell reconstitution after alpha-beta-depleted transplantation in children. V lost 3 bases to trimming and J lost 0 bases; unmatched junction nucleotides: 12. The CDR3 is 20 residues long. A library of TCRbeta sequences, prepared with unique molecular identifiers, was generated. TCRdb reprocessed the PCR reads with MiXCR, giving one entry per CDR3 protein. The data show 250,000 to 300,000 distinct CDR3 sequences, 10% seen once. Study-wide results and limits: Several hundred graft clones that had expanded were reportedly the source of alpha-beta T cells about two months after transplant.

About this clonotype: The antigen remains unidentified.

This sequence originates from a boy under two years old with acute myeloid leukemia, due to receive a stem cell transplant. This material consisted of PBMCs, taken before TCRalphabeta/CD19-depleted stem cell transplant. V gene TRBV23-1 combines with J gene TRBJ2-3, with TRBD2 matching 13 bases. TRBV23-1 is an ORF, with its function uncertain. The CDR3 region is CASSQGLLAGGPISTDTQYF. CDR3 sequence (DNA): TGCGCCAGCAGTCAGGGCTTACTAGCGGGAGGGCCAATCAGCACAGATACGCAGTATTTT.